The next 15 T cell receptor beta chains were all read from a single sample in a study of blood T cell repertoires in COVID-19. This table comes from immunoSEQ multiplex PCR, and its TCRdb copy is limited to in-frame clones, with some not included. The sample yields 270,000 or so clones, about 89% seen once. The sequenced sample was PBMCs or T cells enriched from blood (not recorded which). Every receptor here comes from a woman under 30 who had recovered from COVID-19.

The chain employs TRBV7-9 and TRBJ2-7; maybe TRBD1 (5 bases). CDR1 SEHNR and CDR2 FQNEAQ come from the germline V gene (reference sequence). The V end was cut by 1 base, the J end by 5 bases, with 9 bases between. CDR3 length equals 13 residues. CDR3 amino acids: CASSLGRANEQYF. The CDR3 nucleotides are TGTGCCAGCAGCTTAGGCAGGGCCAACGAGCAGTACTTC. The full variable domain, in which reference TRBV7-9 and TRBJ2-7 provide the parts outside the CDR3, is DTGVSQNPRHKITKRGQNVTFRCDPISEHNRLYWYRQTLGQGPEFLTYFQNEAQLEKSRLLSDRFSAERPKGSFSTLEIQRTEQGDSAMYLCASSLGRANEQYFGPGTRLTVT.

The rearrangement links TRBV7-9 to TRBJ2-2; D gene unclear. This CDR3 region has 15 residues. Trimming pared 3 bases from V and 8 bases from J, leaving 16 bases between. Germline CDR1 is SEHNR and CDR2 is FQNEAQ (reference sequence). The CDR3 loop reads CASSLFAPSRGELFF. The DNA for the CDR3 is TGTGCCAGCAGCTTGTTCGCACCCTCCCGGGGGGAGCTGTTTTTT. The full variable domain, with the rest looked up from reference TRBV7-9 and TRBJ2-2, is DTGVSQNPRHKITKRGQNVTFRCDPISEHNRLYWYRQTLGQGPEFLTYFQNEAQLEKSRLLSDRFSAERPKGSFSTLEIQRTEQGDSAMYLCASSLFAPSRGELFFGEGSRLTVL.

The genes are TRBV12-3 or TRBV12-4 and TRBJ1-1; tentatively, D is TRBD1 (6 bases). The length of the CDR3 is 12 residues. V was pared by 2 bases and J by 14 bases, with 15 bases between. The CDR3 is CASSLQGPPEFF. The CDR3 region has the DNA TGTGCCAGCAGTTTACAGGGGCCTCCTGAGTTCTTT.

This rearrangement joins TRBV5-6 to TRBJ2-7; TRBD1 is a possible D gene (6 bases). This CDR3 has 14 residues. The V gene lost 4 bases and the J gene lost 2 bases, with 13 bases spanning the gap. Germline V CDR1 and CDR2: SGHDT, YYEEEE. The CDR3, as DNA: TGTGCCAGCAGCCCGGTGGACAGTCCCTACGAGCAGTACTTC. Its protein is CASSPVDSPYEQYF.

The V gene is TRBV27, the J gene TRBJ1-2, with 9 bases that match TRBD1. The germline CDR1 and CDR2 sequences are MNHEY and SMNVEV (reference sequence). This CDR3 is 15 amino acids long. V lost 0 bases, J lost 8 bases, and 7 bases stayed unmatched. The CDR3 sequence: CASSLSRDRVKGYTF. CDR3 in DNA: TGTGCCAGCAGTTTATCCCGGGACAGGGTGAAGGGCTACACCTTC.

J is TRBJ2-3 and V is TRBV6-1; TRBD2 aligns across 7 bases. Trimming removed 1 base from V and 1 base from J; junction bases left unmatched: 5. This CDR3 comprises 16 residues. Per the germline V gene, CDR1 is MNHNS and CDR2 is SASEGT. CDR3 in amino acids: CASSEVAAGGTDTQYF. The CDR3 DNA reads as TGTGCCAGCAGTGAAGTCGCGGCGGGGGGCACAGATACGCAGTATTTT.

The chain carries TRBV4-1 and TRBJ2-1; 7 bases match TRBD2. Germline loops: CDR1 MGHRA, CDR2 YSYEKL. Unmatched junction bases numbered 12, after V lost 0 bases and J lost 7 bases. The CDR3 extends over 17 amino acids. CDR3 DNA sequence: TGCGCCAGCAGCCAAGAATTGATGGCTAGCGGATATAATGAGCAGTTCTTC. Amino acid sequence: CASSQELMASGYNEQFF.

The chain is built from TRBV7-2 and TRBJ1-1, with D maybe TRBD1 (5 bases). Germline V gene sequence: CDR1 SGHTA, CDR2 FQGNSA. This CDR3 spans 13 amino acids. V was trimmed by 0 bases and J by 7 bases, leaving 9 bases between them. Here the CDR3 DNA reads TGTGCCAGCAGCTTAGCGGGGGGTGTTGAAGCTTTCTTT. Its translation is CASSLAGGVEAFF.

CDR3 region: CASSPLPGTVSTDTQYF. CDR3 in DNA: TGTGCCAGCAGCCCCCTCCCGGGGACAGTTAGCACAGATACGCAGTATTTT. The chain has TRBV3-1 (or the pseudogene TRBV3-2) and TRBJ2-3, with 7 bases lining up with TRBD1. Germline V gives CDR1 LGHDT, CDR2 YNNKEL (reference sequence). This CDR3 spans 17 amino acids. V lost 4 bases to trimming and J lost 0 bases; unmatched junction nucleotides: 10.

DNA for the CDR3: TGCGCCAGCAGCCCGGGACAGGGTTTCCCTGGAAACACCATATATTTT. Its translation: CASSPGQGFPGNTIYF. The chain is built from TRBV5-1 and TRBJ1-3, with 9 bases identical to TRBD1. Losses at the gene ends were 4 bases for V and 2 bases for J; bases not matched to a gene: 7. Germline-derived CDR1 and CDR2 are SGHRS and YFSETQ. The CDR3 has 16 amino acids.

The J gene is TRBJ2-7, the V gene TRBV6-6; 8 bases line up with TRBD2. There are 16 residues in the CDR3. Trimming took 4 bases from V and 5 from J; bases not matched to a gene: 13. Germline V CDR1 and CDR2: MNHNY, SVGAGI (reference sequence). CDR3 protein: CASSSSPGRAAHEQYF. In DNA form, the CDR3 reads TGTGCCAGCAGTTCTAGTCCCGGGAGGGCGGCCCACGAGCAGTACTTC.

The genes are TRBV4-1 and TRBJ2-4, with 10 bases aligning to TRBD2. In germline, CDR1 is MGHRA, CDR2 YSYEKL. This CDR3 region has 15 residues. The V segment lost 4 bases and the J segment 5 bases; nucleotides outside the gene matches: 5. CDR3 sequence reads: CASSRSSGGQNIQYF. Written as DNA, the CDR3 is TGCGCCAGCAGCCGGAGTAGCGGGGGGCAAAACATTCAGTACTTC.

This clone occurred once. V is TRBV11-2 and J is TRBJ2-5, with 9 bases that match TRBD2. The junction had 11 bases not matched to a gene; V was cut back by 4 bases and J by 5 bases. This CDR3 is built from 16 residues. In germline, CDR1 is SGHAT, CDR2 FQNNGV. The CDR3 is CASSSGGLALRETQYF. The CDR3 nucleotides are TGTGCCAGCAGCTCAGGGGGACTAGCTTTGAGGGAGACCCAGTACTTC.

This chain connects TRBV7-2 to TRBJ2-3; 7 nucleotides agree with TRBD2. V gave up 4 bases and J gave up 0 bases; unmatched junction bases: 4. There are 15 residues in the CDR3. In germline, CDR1 is SGHTA, CDR2 FQGNSA. CDR3 sequence reads: CASSSQTSSTDTQYF. CDR3 DNA sequence: TGTGCCAGCAGCTCCCAGACTAGCAGCACAGATACGCAGTATTTT.

This chain's CDR3 is CASSQETYFSYEQYF. CDR3 in DNA: TGCGCCAGCAGCCAAGAAACCTACTTCTCCTACGAGCAGTACTTC. V usage is TRBV4-1 and J usage is TRBJ2-7; D gene uncertain. V was cut by 0 bases and J by 0 bases, with 9 bases left in between. CDR3 length: 15 amino acids. CDR1 and CDR2 (germline): MGHRA, YSYEKL.